This TCR beta chain stems from a study of blood T cell repertoires in COVID-19 (dated by TCRdb to between 2020 and 2021). About the full investigation: Samples covering the acute and convalescent phases of COVID-19 were provided by collaborators in the United States, Italy and Spain. The dataset comprised deeply sampled blood TCRbeta repertoires from subjects exposed to, actively infected with, or recovered from COVID-19. Sample metadata almost always included a de-identified subject ID, COVID-19 status, age in years and sex. The repertoires were released in a freely available public database meant as a resource for research on the immune response to SARS-CoV-2. Where HLA class I and class II types were available, the types were taken from metadata supplied by the sample provider, not from assay-based typing. The prospective study material was composed of cDNA or gDNA derived from T cells, B-cell-depleted T cells, or PBMCs. The samples were drawn from the first 160 participants of the ongoing ImmuneRACE study and from 950 to 1,500 subjects provided by 6 global collaborators.

The collaborating institutions used their own protocols to collect whole blood in K2EDTA tubes. Collaborator samples were shipped for TCRbeta analysis as frozen whole blood, isolated PBMCs, or DNA extracted from either sample type. Worth noting for this clone: It has no known antigen specificity. The record has no base qualities; no much larger clone is one base away.

The germline V gene (reference sequence) specifies MNHEY as CDR1 and SMNVEV as CDR2. The trim is 3 bases for V and 7 bases for J, with a gap of 9 bases between the germline ends. The CDR3 runs 13 amino acids, cysteine and phenylalanine included. Of all the DNA, just the CDR3 is kept, 39 bases in frame from base 1. Findings and caveats that apply to the study as a whole: How much clinical and demographic metadata was included differed by source and by participant, and the metadata was provided uncurated.

TCRbeta CDR3 regions were amplified from genomic DNA by means of the immunoSEQ Assay, a bias-controlled multiplex PCR. As for the original processing: Nucleated cell counts per sample were estimated from amplification of reference gene primers within the assay. Sequence reads were collapsed and filtered to measure the absolute abundance of every unique TCRbeta CDR3 rearrangement. For each sample, productive Simpson clonality was calculated as the square root of Simpson's diversity index over productive rearrangements. Not all clones reach the TCRdb copy of this immuneACCESS table, which keeps in-frame sequences only. Checked studies attribute under half of the gap to unresolved V genes and leave the rest unexplained. V and J calls and clone size are copied from that table; D and trimming were computed from the DNA. Present in this sample are over 400,000 clones, roughly 89% of which were seen just once. The ten top clones hold roughly 1.4% of the sample.

The material sequenced was peripheral blood. The chain uses TRBV27 and TRBJ2-2; TRBD1 is a weak D gene call, 5 bases matching. The TCR was taken from a woman younger than 45 with active or convalescent COVID-19. CDR3 loop: CASSFRGYGELFF. Here is the DNA: TGTGCCAGCAGTTTTAGGGGTTACGGGGAGCTGTTTTTT.